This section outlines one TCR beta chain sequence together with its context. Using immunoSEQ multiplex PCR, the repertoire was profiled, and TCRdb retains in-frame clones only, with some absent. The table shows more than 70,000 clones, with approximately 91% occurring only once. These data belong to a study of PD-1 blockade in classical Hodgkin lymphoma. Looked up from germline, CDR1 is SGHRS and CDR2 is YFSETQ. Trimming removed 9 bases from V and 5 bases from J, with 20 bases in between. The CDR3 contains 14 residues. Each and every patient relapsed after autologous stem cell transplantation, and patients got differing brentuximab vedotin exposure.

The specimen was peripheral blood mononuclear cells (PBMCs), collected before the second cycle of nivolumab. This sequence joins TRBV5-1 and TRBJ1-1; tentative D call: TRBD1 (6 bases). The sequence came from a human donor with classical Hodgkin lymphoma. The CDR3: CATGVGGLGTEAFF. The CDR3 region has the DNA TGCGCCACCGGGGTCGGGGGGCTCGGGACTGAAGCTTTCTTT.